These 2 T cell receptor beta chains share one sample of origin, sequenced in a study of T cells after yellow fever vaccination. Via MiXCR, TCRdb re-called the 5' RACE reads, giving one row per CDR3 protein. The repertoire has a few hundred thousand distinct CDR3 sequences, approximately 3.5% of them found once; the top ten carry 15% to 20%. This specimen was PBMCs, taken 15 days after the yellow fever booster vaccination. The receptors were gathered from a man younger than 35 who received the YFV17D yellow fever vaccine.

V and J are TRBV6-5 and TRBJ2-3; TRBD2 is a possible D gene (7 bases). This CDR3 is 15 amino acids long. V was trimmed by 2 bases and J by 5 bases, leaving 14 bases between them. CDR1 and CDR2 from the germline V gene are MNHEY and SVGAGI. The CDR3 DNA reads TGTGCCAGCAGTTACGTCGGGGGGCGAGGAGATACGCAGTATTTT. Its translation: CASSYVGGRGDTQYF.

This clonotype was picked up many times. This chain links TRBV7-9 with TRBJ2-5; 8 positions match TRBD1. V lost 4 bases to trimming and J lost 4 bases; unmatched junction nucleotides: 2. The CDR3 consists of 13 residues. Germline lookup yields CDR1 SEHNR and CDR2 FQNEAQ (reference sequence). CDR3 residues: CASSSRGPETQYF. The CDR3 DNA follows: TGTGCCAGCAGCTCCAGGGGGCCAGAGACCCAGTACTTC.